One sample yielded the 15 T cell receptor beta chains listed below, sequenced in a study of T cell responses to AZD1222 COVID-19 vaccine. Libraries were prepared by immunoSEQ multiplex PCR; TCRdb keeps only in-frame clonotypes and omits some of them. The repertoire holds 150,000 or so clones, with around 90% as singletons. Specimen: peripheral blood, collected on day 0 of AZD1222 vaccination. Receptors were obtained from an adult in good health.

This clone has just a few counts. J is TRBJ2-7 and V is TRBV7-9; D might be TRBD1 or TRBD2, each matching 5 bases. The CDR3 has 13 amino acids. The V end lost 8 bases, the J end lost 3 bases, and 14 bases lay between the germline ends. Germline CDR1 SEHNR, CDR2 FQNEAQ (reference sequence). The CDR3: CASGTRQFYEQYF. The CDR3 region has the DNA TGTGCCAGCGGAACTAGACAGTTCTACGAGCAGTACTTC.

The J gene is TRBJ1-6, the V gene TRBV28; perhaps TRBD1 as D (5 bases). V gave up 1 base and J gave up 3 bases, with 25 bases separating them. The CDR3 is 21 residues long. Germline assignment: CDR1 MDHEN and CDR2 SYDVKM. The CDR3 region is CASSLFIPDGADPNYNSPLHF. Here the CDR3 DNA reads TGTGCCAGCAGTTTATTTATCCCGGACGGGGCCGACCCAAACTATAATTCACCCCTCCACTTT.

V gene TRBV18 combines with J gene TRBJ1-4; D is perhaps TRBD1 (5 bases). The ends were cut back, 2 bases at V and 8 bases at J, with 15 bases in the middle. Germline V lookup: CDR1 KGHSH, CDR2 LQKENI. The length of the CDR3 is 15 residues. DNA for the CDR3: TGTGCCAGCTCACCAGGGACCCCCTTTGGGGAAAAACTGTTTTTT. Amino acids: CASSPGTPFGEKLFF.

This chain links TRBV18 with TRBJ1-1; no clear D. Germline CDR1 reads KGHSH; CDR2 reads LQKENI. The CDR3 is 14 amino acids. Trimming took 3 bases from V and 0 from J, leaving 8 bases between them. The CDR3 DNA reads TGTGCCAGCTCACCGGACTCATTGAACACTGAAGCTTTCTTT. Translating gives CASSPDSLNTEAFF.

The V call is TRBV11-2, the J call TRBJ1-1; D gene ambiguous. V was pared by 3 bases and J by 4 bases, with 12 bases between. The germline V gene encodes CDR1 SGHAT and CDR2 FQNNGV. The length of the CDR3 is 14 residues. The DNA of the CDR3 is TGTGCCAGCAGCTTCGGCAGGAGGGCCACTGAAGCTTTCTTT. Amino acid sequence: CASSFGRRATEAFF.

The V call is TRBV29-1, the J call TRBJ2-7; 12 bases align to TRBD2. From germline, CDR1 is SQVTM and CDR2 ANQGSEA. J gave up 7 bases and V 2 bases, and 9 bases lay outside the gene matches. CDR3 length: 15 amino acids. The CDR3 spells CSVETRLAGVGEQYF. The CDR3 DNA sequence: TGCAGCGTTGAAACACGACTAGCGGGAGTTGGTGAGCAGTACTTC.

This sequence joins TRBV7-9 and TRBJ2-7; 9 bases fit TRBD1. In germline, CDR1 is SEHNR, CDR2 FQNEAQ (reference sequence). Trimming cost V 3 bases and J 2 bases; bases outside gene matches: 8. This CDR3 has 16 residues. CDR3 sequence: CASSLDPGQGPYEQYF. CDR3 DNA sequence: TGTGCCAGCAGCTTGGACCCGGGACAGGGCCCCTACGAGCAGTACTTC.

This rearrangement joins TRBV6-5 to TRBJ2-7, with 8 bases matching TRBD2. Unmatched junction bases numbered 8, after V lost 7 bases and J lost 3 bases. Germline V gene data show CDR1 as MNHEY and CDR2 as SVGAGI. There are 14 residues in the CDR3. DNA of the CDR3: TGTGCCAGCATCTCGGTCGGGGGGGACTACGAGCAGTACTTC. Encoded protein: CASISVGGDYEQYF.

The CDR3 DNA reads TGTGCCAGTAAAGCGGGGGGCAACTATGGCTACACCTTC. Its protein product is CASKAGGNYGYTF. The chain combines TRBV19 with TRBJ1-2, with D maybe TRBD1 (6 bases). The CDR3 is made up of 13 amino acids. The germline gives CDR1 LNHDA, CDR2 SQIVND (reference sequence). The V end lost 7 bases, the J end lost 2 bases, and 11 bases lay between the germline ends.

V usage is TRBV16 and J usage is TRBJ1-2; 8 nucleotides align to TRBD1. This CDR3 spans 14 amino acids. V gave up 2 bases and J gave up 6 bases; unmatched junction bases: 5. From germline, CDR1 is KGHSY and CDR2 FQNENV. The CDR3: CASSQKAGGHGYTF. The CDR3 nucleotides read TGTGCCAGCAGCCAAAAGGCAGGGGGCCATGGCTACACCTTC.

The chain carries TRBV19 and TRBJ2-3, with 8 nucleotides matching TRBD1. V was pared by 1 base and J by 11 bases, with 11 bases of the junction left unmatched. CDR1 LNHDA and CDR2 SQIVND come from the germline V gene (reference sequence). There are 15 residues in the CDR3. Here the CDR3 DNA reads TGTGCCAGTAGTATAGGAGGGCAGGGGGCGGGAAAGCAGTATTTT. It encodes CASSIGGQGAGKQYF.

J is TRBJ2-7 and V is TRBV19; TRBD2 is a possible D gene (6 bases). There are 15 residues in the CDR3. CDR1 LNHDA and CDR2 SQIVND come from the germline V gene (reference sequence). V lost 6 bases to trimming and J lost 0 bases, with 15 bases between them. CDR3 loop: CASSDLGGSSYEQYF. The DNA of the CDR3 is TGTGCCAGTAGCGATCTGGGAGGCAGCTCCTACGAGCAGTACTTC.

CDR3 protein: CASSTGQMPGGTEAFF. The CDR3 nucleotides are TGTGCCAGCAGCACAGGACAGATGCCAGGCGGCACTGAAGCTTTCTTT. This sequence joins TRBV5-4 and TRBJ1-1, with D possibly being TRBD1 (6 bases). V lost 4 bases to trimming and J lost 4 bases, with 20 bases between them. The germline CDR1 and CDR2 sequences are SGHNT and YYREEE (reference sequence). The CDR3 is made up of 16 amino acids. Full variable domain (rest looked up from reference TRBV5-4 and TRBJ1-1): ETGVTQSPTHLIKTRGQQVTLRCSSQSGHNTVSWYQQALGQGPQFIFQYYREEENGRGNFPPRFSGLQFPNYSSELNVNALELDDSALYLCASSTGQMPGGTEAFFGQGTRLTVV.

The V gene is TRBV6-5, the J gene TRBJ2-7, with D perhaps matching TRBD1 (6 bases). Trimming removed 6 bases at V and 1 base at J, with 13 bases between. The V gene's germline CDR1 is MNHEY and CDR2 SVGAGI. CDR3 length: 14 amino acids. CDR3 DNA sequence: TGTGCCAGCAGCCTTGGACAGTTATCCTACGAGCAGTACTTC. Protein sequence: CASSLGQLSYEQYF.

The CDR3 loop reads CASSYSISGYGYTF. The CDR3 DNA reads as TGTGCCAGCAGTTACTCGATCTCGGGTTATGGCTACACCTTC. This sequence joins TRBV6-5 and TRBJ1-2; no clear D. There are 14 residues in the CDR3. Deletions cut 0 bases from V and 5 bases from J, with 10 bases between. Germline CDR1 MNHEY, CDR2 SVGAGI.